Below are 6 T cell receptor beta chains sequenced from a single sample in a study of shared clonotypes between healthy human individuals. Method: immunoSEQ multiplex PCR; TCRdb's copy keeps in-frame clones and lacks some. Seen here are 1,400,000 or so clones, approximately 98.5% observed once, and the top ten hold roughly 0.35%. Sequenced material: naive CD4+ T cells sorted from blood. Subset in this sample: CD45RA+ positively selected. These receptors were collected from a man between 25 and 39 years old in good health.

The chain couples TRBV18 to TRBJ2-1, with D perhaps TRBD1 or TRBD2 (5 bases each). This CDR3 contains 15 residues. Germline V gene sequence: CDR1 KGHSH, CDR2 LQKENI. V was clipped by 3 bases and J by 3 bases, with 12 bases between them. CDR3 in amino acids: CASSPGPALYNEQFF. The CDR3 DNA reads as TGTGCCAGCTCACCGGGACCGGCACTCTACAATGAGCAGTTCTTC.

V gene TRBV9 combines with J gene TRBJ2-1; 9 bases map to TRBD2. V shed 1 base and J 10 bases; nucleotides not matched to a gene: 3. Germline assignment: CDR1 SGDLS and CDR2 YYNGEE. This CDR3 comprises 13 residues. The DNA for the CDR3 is TGTGCCAGCAGCGTATCTAGCGGGGCCGAGCAGTTCTTC. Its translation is CASSVSSGAEQFF. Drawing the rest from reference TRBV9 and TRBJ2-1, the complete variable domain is DSGVTQTPKHLITATGQRVTLRCSPRSGDLSVYWYQQSLDQGLQFLIQYYNGEERAKGNILERFSAQQFPDLHSELNLSSLELGDSALYFCASSVSSGAEQFFGPGTRLTVL.

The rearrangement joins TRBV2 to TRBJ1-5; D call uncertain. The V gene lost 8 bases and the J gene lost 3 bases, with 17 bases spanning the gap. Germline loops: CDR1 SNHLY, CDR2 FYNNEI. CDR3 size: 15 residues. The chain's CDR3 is CASHGGSRANQPQHF. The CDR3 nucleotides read TGTGCCAGCCATGGCGGGAGTCGGGCCAATCAGCCCCAGCATTTT.

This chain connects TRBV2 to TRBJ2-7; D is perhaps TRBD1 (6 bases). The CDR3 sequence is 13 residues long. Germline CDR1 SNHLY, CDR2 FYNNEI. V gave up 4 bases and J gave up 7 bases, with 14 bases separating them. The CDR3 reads CASSVGGRGEQYF. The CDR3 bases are TGTGCCAGCAGTGTAGGGGGTCGAGGGGAGCAGTACTTC.

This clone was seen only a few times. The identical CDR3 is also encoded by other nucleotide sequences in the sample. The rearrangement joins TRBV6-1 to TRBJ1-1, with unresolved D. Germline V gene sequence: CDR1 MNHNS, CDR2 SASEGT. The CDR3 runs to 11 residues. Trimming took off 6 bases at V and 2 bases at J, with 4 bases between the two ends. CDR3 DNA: TGTGCCAGCAGGGAAAACACTGAAGCTTTCTTT. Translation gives CASRENTEAFF.

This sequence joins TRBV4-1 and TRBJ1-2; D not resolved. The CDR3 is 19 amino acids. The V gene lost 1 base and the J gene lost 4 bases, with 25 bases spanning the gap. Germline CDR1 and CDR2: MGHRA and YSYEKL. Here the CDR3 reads CASSQVTSGRTSLLYGYTF. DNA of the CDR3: TGCGCCAGCAGCCAAGTCACATCCGGTCGGACCAGTCTCCTCTATGGCTACACCTTC.